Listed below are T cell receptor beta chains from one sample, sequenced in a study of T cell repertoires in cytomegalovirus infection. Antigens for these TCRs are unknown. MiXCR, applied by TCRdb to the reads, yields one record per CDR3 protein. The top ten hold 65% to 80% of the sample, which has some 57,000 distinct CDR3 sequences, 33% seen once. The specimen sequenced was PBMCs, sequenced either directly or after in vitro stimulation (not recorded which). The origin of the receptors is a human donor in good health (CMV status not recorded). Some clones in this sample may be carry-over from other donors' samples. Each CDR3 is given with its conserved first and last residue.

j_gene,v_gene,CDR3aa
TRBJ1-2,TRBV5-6,CASSSSRGSTYGYTF
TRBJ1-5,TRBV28,CARDRASCSAQHF
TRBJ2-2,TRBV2,CASSELLGGTGELFF
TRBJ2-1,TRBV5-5,CASSLVGGSYNEQFF
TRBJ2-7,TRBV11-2,CASSLSDGRASEQYF
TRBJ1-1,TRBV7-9,CASSLVTGTEAFF
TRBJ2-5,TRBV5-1,CASSRTVGQETQYF
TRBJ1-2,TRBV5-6,CASSWGQGVDYGYTF
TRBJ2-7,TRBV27,CASSLASAYEQYF
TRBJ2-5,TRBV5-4,CASSLGPTGIQETQYF
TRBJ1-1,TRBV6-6,CASSQWTGMNTEAFF
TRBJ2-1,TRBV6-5,CASSYSQGGNEQFF
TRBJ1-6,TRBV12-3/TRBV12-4,CASSFADSNNSPLHF
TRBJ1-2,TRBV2,CASSPTAGGYGYGYTF
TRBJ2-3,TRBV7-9,CASRWGLVADTQYF
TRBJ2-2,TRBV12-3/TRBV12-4,CASRWAGVAGLAGELFF
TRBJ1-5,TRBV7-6,CASSLHKYQPQHF
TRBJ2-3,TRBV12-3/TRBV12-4,CASSPWAYTQYF
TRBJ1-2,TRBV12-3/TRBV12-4,CASAGGGGYTF
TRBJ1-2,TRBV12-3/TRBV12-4,CASSFTSNYGYTF
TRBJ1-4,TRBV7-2,CASSSRDTLGKLFF
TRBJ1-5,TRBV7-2,CASSGDNHSNQPQHF
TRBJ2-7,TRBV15,CATSRVAGTYEQYF
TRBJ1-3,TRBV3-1,CASSHGDRGGHTIYF
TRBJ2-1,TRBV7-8,CASSLGGRGGSGYEQFF
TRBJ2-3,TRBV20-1,CSAQRPLGRTDTQYF
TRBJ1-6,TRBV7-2,CASSLLGRSLGSPLHF
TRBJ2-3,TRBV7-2,CASSSSPGRGQYF
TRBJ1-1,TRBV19,CASSTRLGVNTEAFF
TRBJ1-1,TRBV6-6,CASSPGQGASTEAFF
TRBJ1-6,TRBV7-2,CASSLRDGRVSPLHF
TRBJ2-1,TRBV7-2,CASSPNWVDYNEQFF
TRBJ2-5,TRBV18,CASSPLWETQYF
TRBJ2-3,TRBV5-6,CASSSDRGLTDTQYF
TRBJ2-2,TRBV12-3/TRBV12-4,CASSSGLAEAGELFF
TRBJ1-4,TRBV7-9,CASSYDGEKLFF
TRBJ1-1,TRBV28,CASSLPTAMNTEAFF
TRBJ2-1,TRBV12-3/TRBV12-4,CASRVSGTSTLEQFF
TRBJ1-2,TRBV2,CASMYQDGGYTF
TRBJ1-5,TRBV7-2,CASSQTGQPQHF